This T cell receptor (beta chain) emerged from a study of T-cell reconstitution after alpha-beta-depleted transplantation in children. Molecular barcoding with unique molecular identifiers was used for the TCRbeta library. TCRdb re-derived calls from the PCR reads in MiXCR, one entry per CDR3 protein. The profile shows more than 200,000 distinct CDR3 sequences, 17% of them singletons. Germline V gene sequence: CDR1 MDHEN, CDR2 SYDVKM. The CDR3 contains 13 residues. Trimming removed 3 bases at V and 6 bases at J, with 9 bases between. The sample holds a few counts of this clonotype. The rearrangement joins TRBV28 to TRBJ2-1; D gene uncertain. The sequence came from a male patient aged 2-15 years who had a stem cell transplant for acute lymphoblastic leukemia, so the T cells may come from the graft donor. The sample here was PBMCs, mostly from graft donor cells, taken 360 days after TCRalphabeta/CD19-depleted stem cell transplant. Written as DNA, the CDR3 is TGTGCCAGCAGTTTCCCCCTGCCCAATGAGCAGTTCTTC. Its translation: CASSFPLPNEQFF.